This T cell receptor (beta chain) is drawn from a study of blood T cells in healthy people across ages. Using a J-beta primer mix together with a sample-barcoded 5' primer, a second PCR was run for roughly 6 to 11 cycles. Each cDNA was tagged by a template-switch adaptor containing 12 random nucleotides. TCRdb processed the 5' RACE reads anew with MiXCR; each CDR3 protein has one entry. The sample has about 640,000 distinct CDR3 sequences, about 30% seen once. Comment on this clonotype: Its antigen is unknown.

Study-level findings and limits: Researchers judged that diversity estimates from one million T cells fell short of true values.

Every participating donor contributed roughly 9.6 milliliters of peripheral blood through a draw. Per germline, CDR1 SGHDT and CDR2 YYEEEE. Trimming removed 1 base from V and 3 bases from J; junction bases left unmatched: 8. The CDR3 sequence is 18 residues long. This rearrangement joins TRBV5-6 to TRBJ1-4; 11 bases are a match to TRBD1. What was sequenced was blood. This receptor was identified in a woman of 80 years or more in good health. CDR3 sequence reads: CASSLRTGGAGANEKLFF. As DNA, the CDR3 is TGTGCCAGCAGCTTGAGGACAGGGGGCGCAGGGGCTAATGAAAAACTGTTTTTT.